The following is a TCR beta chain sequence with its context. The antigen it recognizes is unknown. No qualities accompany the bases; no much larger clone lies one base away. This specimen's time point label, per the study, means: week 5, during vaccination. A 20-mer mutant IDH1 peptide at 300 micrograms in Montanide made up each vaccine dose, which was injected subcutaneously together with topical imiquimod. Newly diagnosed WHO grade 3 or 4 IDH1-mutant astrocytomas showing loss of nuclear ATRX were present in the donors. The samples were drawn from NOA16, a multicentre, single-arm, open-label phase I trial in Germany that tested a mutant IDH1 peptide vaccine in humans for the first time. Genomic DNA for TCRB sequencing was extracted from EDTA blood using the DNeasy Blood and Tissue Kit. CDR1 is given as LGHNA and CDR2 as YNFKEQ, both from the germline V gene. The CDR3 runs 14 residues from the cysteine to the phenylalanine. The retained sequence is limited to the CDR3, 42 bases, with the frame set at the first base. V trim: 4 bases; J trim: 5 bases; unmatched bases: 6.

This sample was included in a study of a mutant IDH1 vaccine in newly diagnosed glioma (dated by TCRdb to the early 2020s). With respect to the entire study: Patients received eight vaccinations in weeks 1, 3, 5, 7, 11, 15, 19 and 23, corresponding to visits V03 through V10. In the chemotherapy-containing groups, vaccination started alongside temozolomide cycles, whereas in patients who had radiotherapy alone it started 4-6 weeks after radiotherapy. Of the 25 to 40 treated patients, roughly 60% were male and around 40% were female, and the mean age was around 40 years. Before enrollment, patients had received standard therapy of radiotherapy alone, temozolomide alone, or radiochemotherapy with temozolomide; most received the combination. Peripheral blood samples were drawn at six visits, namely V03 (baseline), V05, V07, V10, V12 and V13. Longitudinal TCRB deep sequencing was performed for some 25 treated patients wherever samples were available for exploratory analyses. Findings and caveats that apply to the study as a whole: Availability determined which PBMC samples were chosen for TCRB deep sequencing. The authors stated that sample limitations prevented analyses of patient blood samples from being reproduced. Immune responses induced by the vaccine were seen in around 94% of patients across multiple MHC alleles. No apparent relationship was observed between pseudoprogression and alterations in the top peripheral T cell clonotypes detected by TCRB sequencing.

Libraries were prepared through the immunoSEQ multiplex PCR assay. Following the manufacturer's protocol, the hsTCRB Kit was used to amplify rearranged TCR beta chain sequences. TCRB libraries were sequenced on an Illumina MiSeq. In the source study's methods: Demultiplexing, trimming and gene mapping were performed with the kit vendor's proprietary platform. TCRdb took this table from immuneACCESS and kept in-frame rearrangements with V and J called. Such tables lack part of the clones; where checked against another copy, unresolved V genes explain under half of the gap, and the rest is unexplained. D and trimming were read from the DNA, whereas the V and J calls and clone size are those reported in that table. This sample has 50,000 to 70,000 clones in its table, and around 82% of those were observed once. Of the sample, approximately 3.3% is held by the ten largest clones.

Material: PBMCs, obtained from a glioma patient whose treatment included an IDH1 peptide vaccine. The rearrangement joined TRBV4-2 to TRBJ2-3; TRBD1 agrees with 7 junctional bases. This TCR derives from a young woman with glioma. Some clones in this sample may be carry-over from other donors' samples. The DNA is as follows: TGTGCCAGCAGCCGCGGACAGGATCGAGATACGCAGTATTTT. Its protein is CASSRGQDRDTQYF.